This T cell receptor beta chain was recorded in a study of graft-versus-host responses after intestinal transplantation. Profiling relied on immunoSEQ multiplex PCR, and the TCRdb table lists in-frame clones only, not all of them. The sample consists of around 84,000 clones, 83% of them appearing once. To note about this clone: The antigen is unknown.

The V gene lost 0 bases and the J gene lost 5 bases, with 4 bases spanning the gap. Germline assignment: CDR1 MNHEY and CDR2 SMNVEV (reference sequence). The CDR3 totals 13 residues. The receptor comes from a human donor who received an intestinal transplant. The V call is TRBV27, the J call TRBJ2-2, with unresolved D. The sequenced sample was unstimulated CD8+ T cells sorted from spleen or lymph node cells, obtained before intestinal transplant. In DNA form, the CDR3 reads TGTGCCAGCAGTTTATCCCCGACCGGGGAGCTGTTTTTT. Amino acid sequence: CASSLSPTGELFF.